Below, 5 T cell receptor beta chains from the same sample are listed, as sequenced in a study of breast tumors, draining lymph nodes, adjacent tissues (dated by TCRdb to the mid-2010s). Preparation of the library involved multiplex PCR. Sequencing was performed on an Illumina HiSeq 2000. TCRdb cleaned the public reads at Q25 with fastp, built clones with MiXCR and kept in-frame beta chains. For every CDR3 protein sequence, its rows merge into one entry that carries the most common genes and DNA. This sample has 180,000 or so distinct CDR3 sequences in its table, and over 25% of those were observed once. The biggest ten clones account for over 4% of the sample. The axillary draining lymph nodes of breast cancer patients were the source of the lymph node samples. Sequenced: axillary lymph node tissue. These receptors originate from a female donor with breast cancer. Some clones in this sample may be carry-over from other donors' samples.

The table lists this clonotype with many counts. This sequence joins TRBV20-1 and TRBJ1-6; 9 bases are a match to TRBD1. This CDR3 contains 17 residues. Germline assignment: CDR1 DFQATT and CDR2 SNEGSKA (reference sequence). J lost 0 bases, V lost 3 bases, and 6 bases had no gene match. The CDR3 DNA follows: TGCAGTGCTAGGGACAGGGGCGCGGGCTCCTATAATTCACCCCTCCACTTT. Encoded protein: CSARDRGAGSYNSPLHF.

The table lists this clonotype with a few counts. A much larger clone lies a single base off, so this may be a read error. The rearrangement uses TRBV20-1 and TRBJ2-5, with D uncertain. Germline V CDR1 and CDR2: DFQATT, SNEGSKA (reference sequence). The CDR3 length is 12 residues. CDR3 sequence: CSASVQQETPYF. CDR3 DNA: TGCAGTGCTAGCGTCCAGCAAGAGACCCCGTACTTC.

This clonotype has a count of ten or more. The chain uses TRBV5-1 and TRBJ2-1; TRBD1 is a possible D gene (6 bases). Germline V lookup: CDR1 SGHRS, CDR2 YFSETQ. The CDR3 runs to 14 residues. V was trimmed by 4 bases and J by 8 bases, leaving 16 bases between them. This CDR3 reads CASSTGQSLDEQFF. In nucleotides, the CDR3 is TGCGCCAGCAGCACCGGACAGAGCCTCGATGAGCAGTTCTTC.

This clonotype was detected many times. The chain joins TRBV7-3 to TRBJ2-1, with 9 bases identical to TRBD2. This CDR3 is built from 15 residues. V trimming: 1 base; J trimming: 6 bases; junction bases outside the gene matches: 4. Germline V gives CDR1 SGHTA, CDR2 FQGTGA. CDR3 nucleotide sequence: TGTGCCAGCAGCTTAAGAGGGACTAGCTCCAATGAGCAGTTCTTC. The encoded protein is CASSLRGTSSNEQFF.

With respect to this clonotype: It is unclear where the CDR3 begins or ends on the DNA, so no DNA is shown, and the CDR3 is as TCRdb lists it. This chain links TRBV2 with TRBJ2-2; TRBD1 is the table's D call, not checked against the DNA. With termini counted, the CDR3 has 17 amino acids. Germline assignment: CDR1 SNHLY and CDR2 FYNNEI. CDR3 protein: CASAPRAGEQYFGELFF.